The rows below give T cell receptor beta chains drawn from one sample of a study of response to subunit inactivated influenza vaccine. In TCRdb, the RT-PCR reads were re-called with MiXCR into one record per CDR3 protein. Found here are under 750,000 distinct CDR3 sequences, 12% of them singletons; the top ten hold about 9.4%. Material: PBMCs from blood, obtained on the day of vaccination. The receptor source for this set is a man aged 45 to 65 who received an inactivated influenza vaccine. Each CDR3 is given with its conserved first and last residue. A D gene is named only where the DNA matches it firmly. Size values are once, few and many counts, or a class for expanded clones, and some rows have none.

size	V	J	D	DNA	CDR3
many	TRBV5-1	TRBJ2-7	TRBD1	TGCGCCAGCAGCTTGGGGGACAGGAGATCCTACGAGCAGTACTTC	CASSLGDRRSYEQYF
few	TRBV25-1	TRBJ2-5	TRBD2	TGTGCCAGCAGTGCTAGCGGGAGGGCCTTCTGGGAGACCCAGTACTTC	CASSASGRAFWETQYF
few	TRBV5-1	TRBJ2-2	TRBD2	TGCGCCAGCAGCTTACCGGGACTAGCGAAGGCCGGGGAGCTGTTTTTT	CASSLPGLAKAGELFF
NA	TRBV11-2	TRBJ2-1	TRBD2	TGTGCCAGCAGCCGACTAGCGGGAGGATTCAGCTCCTACAATGAGCAGTTCTTC	CASSRLAGGFSSYNEQFF
few	TRBV5-1	TRBJ1-6	TRBD1	TGCGCCAGCAGCTCCGGACAGGGCGTCGGTTCACCCCTCCACTTT	CASSSGQGVGSPLHF
NA	TRBV29-1	TRBJ2-7	TRBD2	TGCAGCGTTGGTGGGGAGGGGCGGGGGAGCTCCTACGAGCAGTACTTC	CSVGGEGRGSSYEQYF
many	TRBV29-1	TRBJ2-3	TRBD1	TGCAGCGTTGGGGACAGGGCGCCAGATACGCAGTATTTT	CSVGDRAPDTQYF
NA	TRBV12-3/TRBV12-4	TRBJ1-6	TRBD1	TGTGCCAGCAGTTTAGCAGGGGGCAGCTTAGGACCCCTCCACTTT	CASSLAGGSLGPLHF
NA	TRBV12-3/TRBV12-4	TRBJ1-2	TRBD1	TGTGCCAGCAGTCCTTCCGGGACAGGGGGCGACTATGGCTACACCTTC	CASSPSGTGGDYGYTF
NA	TRBV12-3/TRBV12-4	TRBJ2-7	TRBD2	TGTGCCAGCAGTCCAATAGCGGGACTCCGTGGGGAGCAGTACTTC	CASSPIAGLRGEQYF
NA	TRBV28	TRBJ2-5	NA	TGTGCCAGCGGAGTCCAAGAGACCCAGTACTTC	CASGVQETQYF
many	TRBV7-2	TRBJ2-5	TRBD1	TGTGCCAGCAGCTTCCGGGACAGGGGTACGGAGACCCAGTACTTC	CASSFRDRGTETQYF
few	TRBV6-5	TRBJ2-1	TRBD2	TGTGCCAGCAGTTACTCTGAGCGGGGGGCCTTGGGTGAGCAGTTCTTC	CASSYSERGALGEQFF
few	TRBV5-6	TRBJ2-1	NA	TGTGCCAGCAGCCAAACGGCAGGGATCGATGAGCAGTTCTTC	CASSQTAGIDEQFF
NA	TRBV2	TRBJ1-2	NA	TGTGCCAGCCGACGACGGACAGCGGAGGGCTACACCTTC	CASRRRTAEGYTF
few	TRBV20-1	TRBJ1-1	NA	TGCAGTGCCGGGGGGTTAGTGAACACTGAAGCTTTCTTT	CSAGGLVNTEAFF
NA	TRBV12-3/TRBV12-4	TRBJ2-5	NA	TGTGCCAGCAGTCTAGGGACCATGGCAGAGACCCAGTACTTC	CASSLGTMAETQYF
NA	TRBV28	TRBJ1-6	NA	TGTGCCAGCAGTGTGGATTTCGATTCACCCCTCCACTTT	CASSVDFDSPLHF
NA	TRBV28	TRBJ2-1	NA	TGTGCCAGCAGTCCGCCGCCCCTAGGGCCTGAGCAGTTCTTC	CASSPPPLGPEQFF
few	TRBV28	TRBJ1-1	NA	TGTGCCAGCAGGGGACGGGGAGGGGGAAACACTGAAGCTTTCTTT	CASRGRGGGNTEAFF
NA	TRBV4-2	TRBJ2-1	NA	TGTGCCAGCAGCCAAGGGGCCCTAAACAATGAGCAGTTCTTC	CASSQGALNNEQFF
NA	TRBV18	TRBJ2-5	NA	TGTGCCAGCTCACGACCGGGGGGCGCCGAGACCCAGTACTTC	CASSRPGGAETQYF
few	TRBV20-1	TRBJ2-7	NA	TGCAGTGCTAGCTCAAAGGGGGGTGAATTCTACGAGCAGTACTTC	CSASSKGGEFYEQYF
NA	TRBV4-3	TRBJ2-5	NA	TGCGCCAGCAGCCAACGGGGACCAAGAGAGACCCAGTACTTC	CASSQRGPRETQYF
few	TRBV4-3	TRBJ2-3	NA	TGCGCCAGCAGCCAAGTCGGGGGCACAGATACGCAGTATTTT	CASSQVGGTDTQYF
NA	TRBV5-1	TRBJ2-1	NA	TGCGCCAGCAGCTTGGCCGGGTTGGCAGGGTTATACAATGAGCAGTTCTTC	CASSLAGLAGLYNEQFF
NA	TRBV3-1	TRBJ2-5	NA	TGTGCCAGCCTATTACGTGGGGGGCGGCAAGAGACCCAGTACTTC	CASLLRGGRQETQYF
few	TRBV10-3	TRBJ2-2	TRBD1	TGTGCCATCAGGCCCGGGACAGTTAACACCGGGGAGCTGTTTTTT	CAIRPGTVNTGELFF
NA	TRBV6-4	TRBJ1-3	NA	TGTGCCAGCAGTGCCTACGGGGTCTCTGGAAACACCATATATTTT	CASSAYGVSGNTIYF
NA	TRBV30	TRBJ2-1	NA	TGTGCCTGCGCCCAACGTCAAAACAATGAGCAGTTCTTC	CACAQRQNNEQFF
NA	TRBV20-1	TRBJ1-1	NA	TGCAGTGCTGGCAGGGGACAAAGGAACACTGAAGCTTTCTTT	CSAGRGQRNTEAFF
NA	TRBV6-2/TRBV6-3	TRBJ2-3	NA	TGTGCCAGCAGAACGGCAGATACGCAGTATTTT	CASRTADTQYF
NA	TRBV7-9	TRBJ2-7	TRBD2	TGTGCCAGCAGCTTAGGTCGGGAGGGCGAGCAGTACTTC	CASSLGREGEQYF
few	TRBV28	TRBJ2-1	NA	TGTGCCAGCAAAATCGTGGGGAGCTACAATGAGCAGTTCTTC	CASKIVGSYNEQFF
few	TRBV29-1	TRBJ2-6	TRBD1	TGCAGCGTTTCGCAGGGGGCTGGGGCCAACGTCCTGACTTTC	CSVSQGAGANVLTF
NA	TRBV24-1	TRBJ2-3	NA	TGTGCCACCAGTGATTCGGCGGCGCGCGGCACAGATACGCAGTATTTT	CATSDSAARGTDTQYF
few	TRBV4-3	TRBJ2-3	NA	TGCGCCAGCAGCCAAGATGGTCAGGCTAGCACAGATACGCAGTATTTT	CASSQDGQASTDTQYF
few	TRBV28	TRBJ2-7	TRBD1	TGTGCCAGCAGTTTCTTGGACAGGGGGCAGTACGAGCAGTACTTC	CASSFLDRGQYEQYF
many	TRBV4-3	TRBJ1-1	TRBD1	TGCGCCAGCAGCCAGGCCCGGGACAGAAACACTGAAGCTTTCTTT	CASSQARDRNTEAFF
many	TRBV20-1	TRBJ2-7	NA	TGCAGTGCACGAAACTACAAGGCGTCCTACGAGCAGTACTTC	CSARNYKASYEQYF
NA	TRBV5-1	TRBJ2-3	NA	TGCGCCAGCAGCATCGTTCTAGCTGATACGCAGTATTTT	CASSIVLADTQYF
NA	TRBV4-3	TRBJ2-1	TRBD2	TGCGCCAGCAGCCAAGAGGTGGCGGGGGTAGGCAATGAGCAGTTCTTC	CASSQEVAGVGNEQFF